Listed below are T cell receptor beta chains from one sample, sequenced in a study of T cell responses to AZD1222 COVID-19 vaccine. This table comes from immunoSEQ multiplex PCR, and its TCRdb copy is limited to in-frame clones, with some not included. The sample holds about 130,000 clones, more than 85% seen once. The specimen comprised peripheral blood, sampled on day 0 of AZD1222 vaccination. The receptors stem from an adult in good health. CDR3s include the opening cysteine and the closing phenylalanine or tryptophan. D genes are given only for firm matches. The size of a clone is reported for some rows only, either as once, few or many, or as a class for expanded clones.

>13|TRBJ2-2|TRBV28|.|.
TGTGCCAGCACCCTATACGAGTCCGGGGAGCTGTTTTTT
CASTLYESGELFF
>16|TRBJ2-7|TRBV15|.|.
TGTGCCACCAGCCCCTTTGGGCAGGGAAAGACCTACGAGCAGTACTTC
CATSPFGQGKTYEQYF
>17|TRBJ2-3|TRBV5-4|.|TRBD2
TGTGCCAGCAGCTTGGCCGCGGGAGGTACCCCTCAGGGCGGGCAGTATTTT
CASSLAAGGTPQGGQYF
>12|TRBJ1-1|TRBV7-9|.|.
TGTGCCAGCAGCTTAGACCGCACTGAAGCTTTCTTT
CASSLDRTEAFF
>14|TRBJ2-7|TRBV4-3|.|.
TGCGCCAGCAGCCAAGATACAGGGCGCTACGAGCAGTACTTC
CASSQDTGRYEQYF
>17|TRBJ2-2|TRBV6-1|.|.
TGTGCCAGCAGTGAAATATCTATGGTGGGCCCCACCGGGGAGCTGTTTTTT
CASSEISMVGPTGELFF
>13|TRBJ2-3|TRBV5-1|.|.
TGCGCCGACTCAGGAGAGGGGACAGATACGCAGTATTTT
CADSGEGTDTQYF
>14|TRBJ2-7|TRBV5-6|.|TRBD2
TGTGCCAGCAGCAGCGGACTAGCTTCGTACGAGCAGTACTTC
CASSSGLASYEQYF
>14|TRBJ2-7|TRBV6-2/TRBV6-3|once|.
TGTGCCAGCAGCACGACTCTAGGTGGCTACGAGCAGTACTTC
CASSTTLGGYEQYF
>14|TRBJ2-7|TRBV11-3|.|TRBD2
TGTGCCAGCAGCCAGCACGGGGGGGTTAGCGAGCAGTACTTC
CASSQHGGVSEQYF
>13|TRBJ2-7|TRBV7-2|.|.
TGTGCCAGCAGCTTCGATAGGAGCTACGAGCAGTACTTC
CASSFDRSYEQYF
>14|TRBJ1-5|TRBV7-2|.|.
TGTGCCAGCAGCTTAGCTGGGAGCAATCAGCCCCAGCATTTT
CASSLAGSNQPQHF
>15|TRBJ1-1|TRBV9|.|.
TGTGCCAGCAGCGTAGGAACCCTGGGGAACACTGAAGCTTTCTTT
CASSVGTLGNTEAFF
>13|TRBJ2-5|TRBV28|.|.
TGTGCCAGCAGTTGGGTAACTCAAGAGACCCAGTACTTC
CASSWVTQETQYF
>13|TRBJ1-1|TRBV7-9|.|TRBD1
TGTGCCAGCAGCCAGGGGGTTTACACTGAAGCTTTCTTT
CASSQGVYTEAFF
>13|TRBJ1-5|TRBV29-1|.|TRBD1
TGCAGCGTCGGGACAGGGCTGGGGCAGCCCCAGCATTTT
CSVGTGLGQPQHF
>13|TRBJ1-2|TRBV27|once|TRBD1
TGTGCCAGCAGTCCGACAGGGCTGCATGGCTACACCTTC
CASSPTGLHGYTF
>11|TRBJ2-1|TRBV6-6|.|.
TGTGCCAGCAGTACCCGACAGGAGCAGTTCTTC
CASSTRQEQFF
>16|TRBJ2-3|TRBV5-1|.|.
TGCGCCAGCAGCCCCCTCTTGAGAGGGCCCACAGATACGCAGTATTTT
CASSPLLRGPTDTQYF